These 20 T cell receptor beta chains share one sample of origin, sequenced in a study of shared clonotypes between healthy human individuals. CD45RO-negative, CCR7-selected cells formed the naive CD8 fraction, which excluded terminally differentiated effector memory CD45RA+ cells. Sequenced by immunoSEQ multiplex PCR; TCRdb stores in-frame clones only, minus some. The top ten clones hold about 1.7% of a sample with about 2.1 million clones, 93% of them seen once. Source material: naive CD8+ T cells from PBMCs. The receptor set was obtained from a man between 18 and 29 years old in good health. Some clones in this sample may be carry-over from other donors' samples.

V gene TRBV7-9 combines with J gene TRBJ1-1; unclear D gene. V dropped 6 bases and J dropped 6 bases, with 11 bases sitting between them. The CDR3 is 12 amino acids. In germline, CDR1 is SEHNR, CDR2 FQNEAQ (reference sequence). The CDR3 protein is CASRSGRAEAFF. For the CDR3, the DNA is TGTGCCAGCAGGTCCGGACGGGCTGAAGCTTTCTTT.

J is TRBJ1-1 and V is TRBV27; maybe TRBD1 (5 bases). V shed 0 bases and J shed 5 bases, with 10 bases lying between them. The CDR3 spans 14 residues. CDR1 and CDR2 (germline): MNHEY, SMNVEV (reference sequence). The CDR3 DNA is TGTGCCAGCAGTTTATCGGGGGAGGGGACTGAAGCTTTCTTT. Amino acids: CASSLSGEGTEAFF.

This rearrangement joins TRBV13 to TRBJ2-7; the D is unclear. Trimming left V 0 bases short and J 2 bases short, with 11 bases between. Looked up from germline, CDR1 is PRHDT and CDR2 is FYEKMQ (reference sequence). The CDR3 is made up of 15 amino acids. CDR3 amino acids: CASSLGRTPTYEQYF. The CDR3 region has the DNA TGTGCCAGCAGCTTAGGGAGGACGCCGACCTACGAGCAGTACTTC.

The CDR3 DNA follows: TGCAGCGTCGAGACGGACAGCCACTCCTATGGCTACACCTTC. Protein: CSVETDSHSYGYTF. The V call is TRBV29-1, the J call TRBJ1-2; weak D call: TRBD1 (6 bases). The CDR3 runs to 14 residues. Per germline, CDR1 SQVTM and CDR2 ANQGSEA. Trimming removed 6 bases from V and 4 bases from J, with 18 bases in between.

This sequence joins TRBV7-8 and TRBJ2-1; TRBD2 aligns across 9 bases. Unmatched junction bases numbered 9, after V lost 9 bases and J lost 6 bases. From germline, CDR1 is SGHVS and CDR2 FQNEAQ. This CDR3 is built from 14 residues. The CDR3 nucleotides read TGTGCCAGTCAAGCGGGAGGACGGCCCAATGAGCAGTTCTTC. It translates to CASQAGGRPNEQFF.

CDR3 nucleotide sequence: TGTGCCAGCAGCTTGGGGGTCAGGGCCACAGATACGCAGTATTTT. It translates to CASSLGVRATDTQYF. This rearrangement joins TRBV5-5 to TRBJ2-3; D is perhaps TRBD1 (5 bases). In germline, CDR1 is SGHKS, CDR2 YYEKEE (reference sequence). The CDR3 consists of 15 residues. Trimming stripped 0 bases from V and 2 bases from J, with 10 bases between.

Of note for this clone: A read error may produce the germline difference seen at one junction end. V is TRBV6-5 and J is TRBJ1-6; TRBD1 is a possible D gene (6 bases). Germline CDR1 is MNHEY and CDR2 is SVGAGI. This CDR3 comprises 12 residues. CDR3: CTRGRNNSPLHF. The CDR3 DNA reads TGTACCAGGGGCAGAAATAATTCACCCCTCCACTTT.

The chain carries TRBV11-3 and TRBJ2-1, with D perhaps TRBD1 (5 bases). In germline, CDR1 is SGHNT, CDR2 YENEEA. The CDR3 is 16 amino acids. Trimming shortened V by 2 bases and J by 0 bases, and 11 bases separated the two germline ends. DNA for the CDR3: TGTGCCAGCAGCTTAAGTTTAGGGGCCTCCTACAATGAGCAGTTCTTC. Its translation: CASSLSLGASYNEQFF.

On this clone: This specimen includes other DNA sequences encoding the same CDR3. The chain is built from TRBV2 and TRBJ1-1; D not resolved. Germline CDR1 reads SNHLY; CDR2 reads FYNNEI. This CDR3 comprises 12 residues. V was pared by 8 bases and J by 1 base, with 8 bases between. The CDR3: CASSEGNTEAFF. The CDR3 DNA follows: TGTGCCAGCTCTGAGGGGAACACTGAAGCTTTCTTT.

This rearrangement joins TRBV7-9 to TRBJ2-7; D may be TRBD2 (5 bases). Germline CDR1 SEHNR, CDR2 FQNEAQ (reference sequence). V lost 1 base to trimming and J lost 0 bases, with 13 bases between them. There are 16 residues in the CDR3. For the CDR3, the DNA is TGTGCCAGCAGCTTAGATGAGGGCTCAAGCTCCTACGAGCAGTACTTC. This gives the protein CASSLDEGSSSYEQYF.

V is TRBV28 and J is TRBJ1-3; D is uncertain. This CDR3 has 12 residues. Germline values: CDR1 MDHEN, CDR2 SYDVKM. Trimming shortened V by 6 bases and J by 4 bases, and 7 bases separated the two germline ends. CDR3: CASRGWGNTIYF. CDR3 DNA sequence: TGTGCCAGCAGAGGTTGGGGAAACACCATATATTTT. Full variable domain (rest looked up from reference TRBV28 and TRBJ1-3): DVKVTQSSRYLVKRTGEKVFLECVQDMDHENMFWYRQDPGLGLRLIYFSYDVKMKEKGDIPEGYSVSREKKERFSLILESASTNQTSMYLCASRGWGNTIYFGEGSWLTVV.

This clone is a singleton in its sample. The chain recombines TRBV29-1 with TRBJ2-3, with D possibly matching TRBD1 (5 bases). V was trimmed by 3 bases and J by 3 bases, leaving 13 bases between them. Germline V gives CDR1 SQVTM, CDR2 ANQGSEA. CDR3 size: 14 residues. CDR3 nucleotide sequence: TGCAGCGTTGAGGTTCGGCAGGGTACAGATACGCAGTATTTT. Translating it yields CSVEVRQGTDTQYF.

The CDR3 here is CASSPFTTSTDTQYF. The CDR3 nucleotides are TGTGCCAGCAGTCCCTTTACCACAAGCACAGATACGCAGTATTTT. The chain combines TRBV6-5 with TRBJ2-3; D gene unclear. This CDR3 region has 15 residues. V lost 5 bases, J lost 0 bases, and 12 bases lay in between. The V gene's germline CDR1 is MNHEY and CDR2 SVGAGI.

The chain combines TRBV21-1 with TRBJ2-7; the D call in the table, TRBD2, was not verified against the DNA. TRBV21-1 is tagged as a pseudogene. The CDR3 loop spans 16 amino acids. The CDR3 sequence: CASSEKLGGPSYEQYF. CDR3 sequence (DNA): TGTGCCAGCAGCGAAAAGTTGGGGGGGCCATCCTACGAGCAGTACTTC.

The chain couples TRBV2 to TRBJ2-1; 11 bases are shared with TRBD2. J gave up 7 bases and V 4 bases, and 15 bases lay outside the gene matches. This CDR3 has 18 residues. Germline V gene sequence: CDR1 SNHLY, CDR2 FYNNEI. CDR3 region: CASSGTVNSGRAKNEQFF. Here the CDR3 DNA reads TGTGCCAGCAGTGGAACCGTGAATAGCGGGAGGGCCAAGAATGAGCAGTTCTTC.

The chain recombines TRBV7-2 with TRBJ1-5; D is unresolved. The germline gives CDR1 SGHTA, CDR2 FQGNSA. V lost 3 bases to trimming and J lost 0 bases, with 9 bases between them. This CDR3 region has 15 residues. CDR3: CASSFDLPSNQPQHF. The CDR3 region has the DNA TGTGCCAGCAGCTTTGACCTCCCTAGCAATCAGCCCCAGCATTTT.

The V gene is TRBV2, the J gene TRBJ2-7; D unresolved. Trimming pared 6 bases from V and 13 bases from J, leaving 19 bases between. Germline loops: CDR1 SNHLY, CDR2 FYNNEI. The CDR3 contains 12 residues. The DNA of the CDR3 is TGTGCCAGCAGCGAGTCGGTGTTAGAGGTCTACTTC. It encodes CASSESVLEVYF.

The gene calls are TRBV4-1 and TRBJ2-2; 8 nucleotides agree with TRBD2. Germline trimming cut 2 bases from V and 6 bases from J; bases unmatched to any gene: 5. The CDR3 runs 15 residues. The germline V gene has CDR1 MGHRA and CDR2 YSYEKL. This chain's CDR3 is CASSQSGRAPGELFF. As DNA, the CDR3 is TGCGCCAGCAGCCAAAGCGGGAGAGCCCCCGGGGAGCTGTTTTTT.

The CDR3 DNA follows: TGTGCCAGCAGCCTTCGAGGACTAGCGGGAGCCCGAGAGCAGTACTTC. Protein: CASSLRGLAGAREQYF. The chain has TRBV28 and TRBJ2-7; 13 bases align to TRBD2. The CDR3 is 16 amino acids. Germline V gene data show CDR1 as MDHEN and CDR2 as SYDVKM. V lost 6 bases, J lost 7 bases, and 12 bases stayed unmatched.

The V call is TRBV7-9, the J call TRBJ2-7; D possibly corresponds to TRBD1 (6 bases). Trimming pared 0 bases from V and 3 bases from J, leaving 12 bases between. From germline, CDR1 is SEHNR and CDR2 FQNEAQ (reference sequence). The CDR3 is 15 amino acids. In DNA, the CDR3 is TGTGCCAGCAGCTTAGCTAGGGACACAAACTACGAGCAGTACTTC. Translation gives CASSLARDTNYEQYF.